This TCR beta chain is from a study of identical twins. In germline, CDR1 is SNHLY, CDR2 FYNNEI. The CDR3 has 16 amino acids. Trimming left V 2 bases short and J 0 bases short, with 11 bases between. Healthy Caucasians, and only they, were the donors. Concerning this clonotype itself: Antigen unknown.

Using its own MiXCR run on the 5' RACE reads, TCRdb lists one record per CDR3 protein. The sample consists of a few hundred thousand distinct CDR3 sequences, 7% to 9.5% of them appearing once. Study-wide points: Partial confounding of zero-insertion analyses by invariant MAIT and iNKT cells was possible. In cord blood, abundant beta clonotypes had fewer insertions; memory showed no trend. Twins' excess sharing was less marked for out-of-frame beta sequences.

V and J are TRBV2 and TRBJ2-1, with D possibly being TRBD2 (6 bases). The source material was naive T cells sorted from blood. The sequence derives from a woman in her 50s in good health. Here the CDR3 DNA reads TGTGCCAGCAGTGAACAGGGACTCACCTCCTACAATGAGCAGTTCTTC. Translation gives CASSEQGLTSYNEQFF. The variable domain in full, completed from reference TRBV2 and TRBJ2-1, reads EPEVTQTPSHQVTQMGQEVILRCVPISNHLYFYWYRQILGQKVEFLVSFYNNEISEKSEIFDDQFSVERPDGSNFTLKIRSTKLEDSAMYFCASSEQGLTSYNEQFFGPGTRLTVL.